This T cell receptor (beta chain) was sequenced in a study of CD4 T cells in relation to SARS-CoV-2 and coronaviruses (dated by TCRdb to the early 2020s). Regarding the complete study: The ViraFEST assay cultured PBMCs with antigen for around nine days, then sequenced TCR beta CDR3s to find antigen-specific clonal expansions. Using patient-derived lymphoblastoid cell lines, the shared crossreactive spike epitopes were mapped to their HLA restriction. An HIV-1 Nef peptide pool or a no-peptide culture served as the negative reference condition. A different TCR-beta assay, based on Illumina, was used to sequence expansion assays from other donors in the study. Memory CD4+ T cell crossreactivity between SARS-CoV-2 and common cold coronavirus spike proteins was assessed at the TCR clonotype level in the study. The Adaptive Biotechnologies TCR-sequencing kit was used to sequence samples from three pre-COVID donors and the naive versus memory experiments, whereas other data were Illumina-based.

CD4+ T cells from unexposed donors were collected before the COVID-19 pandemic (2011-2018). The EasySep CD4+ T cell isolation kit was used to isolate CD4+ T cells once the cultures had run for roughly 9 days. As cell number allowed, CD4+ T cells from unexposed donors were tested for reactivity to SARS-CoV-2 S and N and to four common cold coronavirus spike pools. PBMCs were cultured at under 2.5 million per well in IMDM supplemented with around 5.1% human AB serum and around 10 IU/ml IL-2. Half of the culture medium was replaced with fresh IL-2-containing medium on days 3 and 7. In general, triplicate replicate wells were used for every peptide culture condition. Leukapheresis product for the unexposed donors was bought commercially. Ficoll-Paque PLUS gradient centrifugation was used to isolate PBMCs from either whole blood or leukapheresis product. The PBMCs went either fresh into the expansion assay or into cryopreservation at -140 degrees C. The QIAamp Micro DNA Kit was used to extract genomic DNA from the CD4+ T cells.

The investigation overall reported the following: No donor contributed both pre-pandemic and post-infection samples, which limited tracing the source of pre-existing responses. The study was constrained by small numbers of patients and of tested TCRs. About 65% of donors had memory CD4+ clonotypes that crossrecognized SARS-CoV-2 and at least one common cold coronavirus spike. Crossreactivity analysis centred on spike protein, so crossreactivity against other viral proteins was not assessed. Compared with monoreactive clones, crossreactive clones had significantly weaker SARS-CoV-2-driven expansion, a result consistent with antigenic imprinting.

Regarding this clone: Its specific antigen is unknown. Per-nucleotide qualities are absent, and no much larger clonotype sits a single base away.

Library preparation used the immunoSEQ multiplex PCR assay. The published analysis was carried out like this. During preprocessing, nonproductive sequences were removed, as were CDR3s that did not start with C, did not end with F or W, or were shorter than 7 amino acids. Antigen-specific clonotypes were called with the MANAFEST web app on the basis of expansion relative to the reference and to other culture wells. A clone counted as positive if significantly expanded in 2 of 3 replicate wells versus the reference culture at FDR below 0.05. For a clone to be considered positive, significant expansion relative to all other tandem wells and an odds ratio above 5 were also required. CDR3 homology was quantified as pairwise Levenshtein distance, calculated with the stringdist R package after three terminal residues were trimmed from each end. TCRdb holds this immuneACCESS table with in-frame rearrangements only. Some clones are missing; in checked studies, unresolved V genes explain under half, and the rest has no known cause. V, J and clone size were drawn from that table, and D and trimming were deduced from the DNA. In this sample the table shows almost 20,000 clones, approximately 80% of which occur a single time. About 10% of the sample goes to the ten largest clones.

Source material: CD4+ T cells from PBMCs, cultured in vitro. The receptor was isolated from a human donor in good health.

The CDR3 is CSASWGDRVNEQFF. The bases are TGCAGTGCTAGTTGGGGGGACAGGGTCAATGAGCAGTTCTTC. Recombination linked TRBV20-1 to TRBJ2-1, with TRBD1 matching 9 junction bases. The CDR3 runs 14 amino acids, cysteine and phenylalanine included. The read is trimmed to its CDR3 DNA, 42 bases read in frame from base 1. Clipping removes 3 bases from V and 6 bases from J, with 6 as the unmatched junction base count. The germline V gene (reference sequence) yields DFQATT for CDR1 and SNEGSKA for CDR2.